A selection of T cell receptor beta chains follows, all from one sample in a study of cytomegalovirus exposure and HLA in healthy donors. TCRdb keeps only in-frame clones here, not all; method: immunoSEQ multiplex PCR. Of 50,000 to 70,000 clones in the sample, 90% to 95% were seen once. Sequenced sample: PBMCs. Receptors originate from a woman aged 18-29 years in good health and CMV-seropositive. Both conserved end residues are part of each CDR3. Each record gives: CDR3 protein, V gene, clone size. The size field is filled for only some rows; it gives once, few, many or a size class.

CDR3: CAWSVPGLAGPGANVLTF
V: TRBV30
size: once

CDR3: CATSRDIVADPYEQYF
V: TRBV15
size: .

CDR3: CASSLGREAISEQFF
V: TRBV27
size: .

CDR3: CASRSRGQETQYF
V: TRBV10-2
size: .

CDR3: CASSSLRQGEDTQYF
V: TRBV28
size: .

CDR3: CASSPGRREKLFF
V: TRBV7-9
size: .

CDR3: CAIRQGKVATNEKLFF
V: TRBV6-4
size: .

CDR3: CASSQGNEKTQYF
V: TRBV7-3
size: .

CDR3: CAWSISGGLYNEQFF
V: TRBV30
size: .

CDR3: CASSFGTGSYEQYF
V: TRBV5-4
size: .

CDR3: CASSETGGNQPQHF
V: TRBV6-6
size: .

CDR3: CASSLDSRERGYTF
V: TRBV5-1
size: .

CDR3: CASSLPPGRGYEQYF
V: TRBV5-5
size: .

CDR3: CASSDSGEAFF
V: TRBV5-1
size: .

CDR3: CASSLNRVGRNTEAFF
V: TRBV7-2
size: .

CDR3: CASSLSPYTDTQYF
V: TRBV5-1
size: .

CDR3: CASSKCARVYEQYF
V: TRBV21-1
size: .

CDR3: CASSEWTGGTAGELFF
V: TRBV7-2
size: .

CDR3: CASSQDRRETEAFF
V: TRBV4-1
size: .

CDR3: CASRVGQGGTQYF
V: TRBV6-1
size: .

CDR3: CASSSNRSSYEQYF
V: TRBV11-3
size: .

CDR3: CASSYRTNRGHTEAFF
V: TRBV6-6
size: .

CDR3: CASSDGQGNQPQHF
V: TRBV10-2
size: .

CDR3: CASSRDRGRQPQHF
V: TRBV5-8
size: .

CDR3: CASSYAGGRFAGELFF
V: TRBV7-6
size: once